The TCR beta chain under discussion was sequenced for a study of blood T cells in healthy people across ages. This clonotype came up a few times. Its antigen is unidentified. A second PCR of roughly 7 to 11 cycles used a sample-barcoded 5' primer and a J-beta primer mix. In TCRdb, the 5' RACE reads were re-called with MiXCR into one record per CDR3 protein. The sample lists around 1,000,000 distinct CDR3 sequences; under 30% were seen once. Investigators took ten milliliters of peripheral blood from every donor. With 7 bases clipped from V and 5 bases from J, the junction kept 8 bases outside the gene matches. This CDR3 contains 14 residues. The germline V gene encodes CDR1 SNHLY and CDR2 FYNNEI. General study findings and limits: Older age went with lower TCR beta diversity per million T cells, in a roughly linear way. There were more naive CD4+ cells and higher diversity in long-lived donors than in aged donors.

The same data also contributed to another study, on T cells of mothers and their children. That paper adds: The people who donated were a few healthy Caucasian mothers and their six children.

The source material was blood. This chain uses TRBV2 with TRBJ2-7, with 10 bases identical to TRBD1. The receptor was derived from a girl aged 2-10 years in good health. The CDR3 DNA reads as TGTGCCAGCATTGAGGCCGGGACAGGGGACGAGCAGTACTTC. It codes for CASIEAGTGDEQYF.